This T cell receptor beta chain appears in the sequencing data of a study of vaccination and CD4 T cells after COVID-19. Looking at the study overall: The control cultures got either a CEFX pool, an HIV-1 Nef pool, or no peptide at all. Study-wide results and limits: Spike mono-reactive status applied to 304 of 307 vaccine-specific clones in convalescent patients. A median of 86.3% of reactive clones, in convalescent patients, became evident only post-vaccination. Rising from around 20 to 38, the median of SARS-CoV-2-reactive clonotypes did not change significantly.

Indicated treatment: approximately nine-day PBMC culture with coronavirus spike peptide pools or control peptides (ViraFEST assay). Germline assignment: CDR1 KGHDR and CDR2 SFDVKD. The CDR3 is 14 amino acids. The ends lost 12 bases at V and 1 base at J; junction bases unmatched: 11. Sequenced with the Oncomine TCR Beta short-read assay was DNA taken from cultured CD4+ T cells. MiXCR, run by TCRdb on the PCR reads, gives a single entry per CDR3 protein. The sample carries around 7,100 distinct CDR3 sequences, about 76% recorded once. With regard to this clonotype: The target antigen is unknown.

The genes are TRBV24-1 and TRBJ2-7; 7 nucleotides line up with TRBD2. The receptor was isolated from a human donor who had recovered from COVID-19. The sample consisted of CD4+ T cells from blood, cultured in vitro. The CDR3 loop is CAPQPGGGSYEQYF. The CDR3 nucleotides are TGTGCCCCCCAGCCGGGCGGGGGATCCTACGAGCAGTACTTC.